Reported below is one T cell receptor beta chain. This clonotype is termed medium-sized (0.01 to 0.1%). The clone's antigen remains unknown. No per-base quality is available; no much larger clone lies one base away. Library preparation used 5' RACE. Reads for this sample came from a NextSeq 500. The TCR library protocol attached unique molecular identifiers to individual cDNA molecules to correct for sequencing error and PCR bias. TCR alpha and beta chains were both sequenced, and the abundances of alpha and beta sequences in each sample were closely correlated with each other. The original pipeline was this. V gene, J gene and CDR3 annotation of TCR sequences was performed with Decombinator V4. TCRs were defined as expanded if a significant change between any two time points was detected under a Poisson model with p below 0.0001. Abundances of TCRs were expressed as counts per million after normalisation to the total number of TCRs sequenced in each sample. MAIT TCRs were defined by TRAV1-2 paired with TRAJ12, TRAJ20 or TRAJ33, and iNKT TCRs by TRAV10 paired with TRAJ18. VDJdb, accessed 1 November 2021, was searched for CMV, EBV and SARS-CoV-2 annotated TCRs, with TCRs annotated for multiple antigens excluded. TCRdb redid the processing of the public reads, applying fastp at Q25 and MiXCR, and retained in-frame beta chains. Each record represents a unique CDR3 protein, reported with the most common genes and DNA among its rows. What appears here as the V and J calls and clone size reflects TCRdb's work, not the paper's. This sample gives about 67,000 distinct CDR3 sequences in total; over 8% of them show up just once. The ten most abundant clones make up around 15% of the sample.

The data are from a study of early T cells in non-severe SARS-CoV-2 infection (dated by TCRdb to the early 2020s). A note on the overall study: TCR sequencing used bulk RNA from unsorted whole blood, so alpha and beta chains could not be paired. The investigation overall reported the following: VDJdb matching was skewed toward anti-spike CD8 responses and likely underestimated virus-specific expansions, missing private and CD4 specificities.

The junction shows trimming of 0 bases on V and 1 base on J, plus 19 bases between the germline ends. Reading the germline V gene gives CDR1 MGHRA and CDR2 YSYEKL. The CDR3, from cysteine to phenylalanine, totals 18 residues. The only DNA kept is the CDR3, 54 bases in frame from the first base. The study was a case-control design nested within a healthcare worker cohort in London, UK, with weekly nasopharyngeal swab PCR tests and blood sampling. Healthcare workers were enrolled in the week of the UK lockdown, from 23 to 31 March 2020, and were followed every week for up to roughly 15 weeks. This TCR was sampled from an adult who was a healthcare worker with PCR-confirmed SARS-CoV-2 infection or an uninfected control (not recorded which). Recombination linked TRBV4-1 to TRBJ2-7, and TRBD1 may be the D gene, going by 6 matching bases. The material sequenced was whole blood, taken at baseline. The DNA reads TGCGCCAGCAGCCAAGAAATAGGGGGAGAGCGGTTTTCCTACGAGCAGTACTTC. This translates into CASSQEIGGERFSYEQYF.